These 6 T cell receptor beta chains were all obtained from the same sample, sequenced in a study of T cell responses to AZD1222 COVID-19 vaccine. Sequencing was performed with immunoSEQ multiplex PCR; in TCRdb, only in-frame clones are kept and a portion is missing. The table includes about 120,000 clones, roughly nine tenths detected once. The source material was peripheral blood, sampled on day 0 of AZD1222 vaccination. These receptors all come from an adult in good health.

The chain carries TRBV4-1 and TRBJ2-7; TRBD2 is a possible D gene (5 bases). From germline, CDR1 is MGHRA and CDR2 YSYEKL. Trimming pared 0 bases from V and 0 bases from J, leaving 9 bases between. The CDR3 has 15 amino acids. CDR3 region: CASSQEGLVSYEQYF. The CDR3, as DNA: TGCGCCAGCAGCCAAGAAGGACTCGTCTCCTACGAGCAGTACTTC.

The chain recombines TRBV19 with TRBJ1-5; TRBD1 might be the D (5 bases). V lost 7 bases, J lost 3 bases, and 22 bases lay in between. There are 17 residues in the CDR3. Germline V CDR1 and CDR2: LNHDA, SQIVND (reference sequence). The CDR3 DNA reads TGTGCCAGTATGACGTGGGGGACCTCACGAAACAATCAGCCCCAGCATTTT. Protein sequence: CASMTWGTSRNNQPQHF.

The chain links TRBV11-2 to TRBJ2-7; unclear D gene. The CDR3 is 13 residues long. Per the germline V gene, CDR1 is SGHAT and CDR2 is FQNNGV. The V end lost 7 bases, the J end lost 3 bases, and 13 bases lay between the germline ends. CDR3 coding DNA: TGTGCCAGCACCCTCGACGCAGTCTACGAGCAGTACTTC. The encoded protein is CASTLDAVYEQYF. The full variable domain, its missing parts supplied by reference TRBV11-2 and TRBJ2-7, is EAGVAQSPRYKIIEKRQSVAFWCNPISGHATLYWYQQILGQGPKLLIQFQNNGVVDDSQLPKDRFSAERLKGVDSTLKIQPAKLEDSAVYLCASTLDAVYEQYFGPGTRLTVT.

The V call is TRBV6-1, the J call TRBJ1-4, with a possible D match to TRBD1 (5 bases). V was shortened by 3 bases and J by 8 bases, with 13 bases between the two germline ends. CDR1 and CDR2 from the germline V gene are MNHNS and SASEGT. This CDR3 has 14 residues. CDR3 coding DNA: TGTGCCAGCAGTGAGGCAGGCCGGGGCGAAAAACTGTTTTTT. This sequence encodes CASSEAGRGEKLFF.

The rearrangement links TRBV4-1 to TRBJ2-3; D ambiguous. The length of the CDR3 is 15 residues. Trimming stripped 4 bases from V and 0 bases from J, with 11 bases between. Per the germline V gene, CDR1 is MGHRA and CDR2 is YSYEKL. The CDR3 DNA reads TGCGCCAGCAGCCCCAAAGCCGGGAGCACAGATACGCAGTATTTT. Translation gives CASSPKAGSTDTQYF.

The chain has TRBV27 and TRBJ1-6, with D possibly being TRBD1 (6 bases). Trimming took 6 bases from V and 9 from J, leaving 15 bases between them. Per the germline V gene, CDR1 is MNHEY and CDR2 is SMNVEV (reference sequence). CDR3 length: 14 residues. The CDR3 spells CASSRTGRGSPLHF. In nucleotides, the CDR3 is TGTGCCAGCAGCCGCACAGGGAGGGGTTCACCCCTCCACTTT.